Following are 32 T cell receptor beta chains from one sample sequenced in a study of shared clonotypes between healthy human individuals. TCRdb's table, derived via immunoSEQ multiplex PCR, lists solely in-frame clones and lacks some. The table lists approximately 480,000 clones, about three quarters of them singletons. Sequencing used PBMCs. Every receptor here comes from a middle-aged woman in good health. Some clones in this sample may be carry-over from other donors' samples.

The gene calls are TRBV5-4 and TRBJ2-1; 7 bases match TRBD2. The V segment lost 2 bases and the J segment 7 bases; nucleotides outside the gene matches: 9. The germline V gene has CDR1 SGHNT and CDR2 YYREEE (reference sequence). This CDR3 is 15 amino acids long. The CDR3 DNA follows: TGTGCCAGCAGCTTAAGTGGGAGGGCCATTAATGAGCAGTTCTTC. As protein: CASSLSGRAINEQFF.

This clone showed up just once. The CDR3 region has the DNA TGTGCCAGCAGCTCCCAACTAAGGACGGCCTTGAGCTCCTACGAGCAGTACTTC. The encoded protein is CASSSQLRTALSSYEQYF. The chain joins TRBV11-2 to TRBJ2-7; D uncertain. The CDR3 is made up of 18 amino acids. Germline CDR1 and CDR2: SGHAT and FQNNGV. V shed 4 bases and J shed 0 bases, with 22 bases lying between them.

DNA for the CDR3: TGTGCCAGCAGCTTAGCGCCAGGGCTCCAGCATTTT. It yields the protein CASSLAPGLQHF. The V gene is TRBV11-3, the J gene TRBJ1-5, with D tentatively TRBD1 (5 bases). The V end lost 1 base, the J end lost 12 bases, and 10 bases lay between the germline ends. CDR1 is SGHNT and CDR2 is YENEEA in the germline V gene. The CDR3 runs 12 residues.

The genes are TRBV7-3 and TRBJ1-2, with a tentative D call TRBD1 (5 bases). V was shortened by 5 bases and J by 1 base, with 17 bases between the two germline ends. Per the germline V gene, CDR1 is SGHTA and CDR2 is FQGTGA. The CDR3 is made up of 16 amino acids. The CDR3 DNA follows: TGTGCCAGCAGCGACACCGGGGCAGGGAATAACTATGGCTACACCTTC. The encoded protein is CASSDTGAGNNYGYTF.

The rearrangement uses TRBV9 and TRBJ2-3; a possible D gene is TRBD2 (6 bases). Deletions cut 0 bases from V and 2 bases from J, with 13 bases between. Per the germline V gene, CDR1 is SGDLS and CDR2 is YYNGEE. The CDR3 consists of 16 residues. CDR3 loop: CASSVGASEITDTQYF. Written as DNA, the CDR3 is TGTGCCAGCAGCGTAGGGGCTAGCGAGATCACAGATACGCAGTATTTT.

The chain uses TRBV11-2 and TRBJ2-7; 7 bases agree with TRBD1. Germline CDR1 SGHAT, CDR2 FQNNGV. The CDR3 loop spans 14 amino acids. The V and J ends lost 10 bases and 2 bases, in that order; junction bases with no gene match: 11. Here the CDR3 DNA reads TGTGCCACCGGTGACAGGGAGCCTACCTACGAGCAGTACTTC. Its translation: CATGDREPTYEQYF.

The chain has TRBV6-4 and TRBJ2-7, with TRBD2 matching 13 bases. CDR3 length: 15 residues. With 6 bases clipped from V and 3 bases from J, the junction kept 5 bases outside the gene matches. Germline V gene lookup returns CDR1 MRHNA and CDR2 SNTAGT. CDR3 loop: CASSLGTSGNYEQYF. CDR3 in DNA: TGTGCCAGCAGCCTAGGGACTAGCGGGAACTACGAGCAGTACTTC.

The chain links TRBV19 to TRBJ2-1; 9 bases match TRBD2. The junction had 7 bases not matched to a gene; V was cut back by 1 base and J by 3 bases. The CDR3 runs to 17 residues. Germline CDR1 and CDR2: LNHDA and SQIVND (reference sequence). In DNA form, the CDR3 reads TGTGCCAGTAGTATAGTAGCGGGAGCTGGAGGCTACAATGAGCAGTTCTTC. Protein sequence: CASSIVAGAGGYNEQFF.

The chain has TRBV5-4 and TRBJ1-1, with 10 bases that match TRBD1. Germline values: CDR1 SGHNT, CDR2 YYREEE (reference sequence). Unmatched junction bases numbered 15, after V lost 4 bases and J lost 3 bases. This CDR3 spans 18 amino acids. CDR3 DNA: TGTGCCAGCAGCCCTCCATCGGGACAGGGGAAATACGACACTGAAGCTTTCTTT. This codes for CASSPPSGQGKYDTEAFF.

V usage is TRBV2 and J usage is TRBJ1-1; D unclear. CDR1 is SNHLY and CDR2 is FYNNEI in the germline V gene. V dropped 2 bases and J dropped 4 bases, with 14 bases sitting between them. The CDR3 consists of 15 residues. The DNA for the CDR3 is TGTGCCAGCAGTGAATTTCGTCAGTTGGGCACTGAAGCTTTCTTT. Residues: CASSEFRQLGTEAFF.

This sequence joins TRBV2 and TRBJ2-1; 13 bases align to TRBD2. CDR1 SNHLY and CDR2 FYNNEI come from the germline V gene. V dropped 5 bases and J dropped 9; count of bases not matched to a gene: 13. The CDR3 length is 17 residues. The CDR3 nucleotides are TGTGCCAGCAGTCTACATCGGACTAGCGGGAGTATAGGTGAGCAGTTCTTC. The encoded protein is CASSLHRTSGSIGEQFF.

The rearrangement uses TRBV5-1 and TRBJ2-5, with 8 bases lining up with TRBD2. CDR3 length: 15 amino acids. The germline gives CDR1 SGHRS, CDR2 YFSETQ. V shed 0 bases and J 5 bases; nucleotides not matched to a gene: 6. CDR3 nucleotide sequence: TGCGCCAGCAGCTTGGGGTACGGGAGGGCCGAGACCCAGTACTTC. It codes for CASSLGYGRAETQYF.

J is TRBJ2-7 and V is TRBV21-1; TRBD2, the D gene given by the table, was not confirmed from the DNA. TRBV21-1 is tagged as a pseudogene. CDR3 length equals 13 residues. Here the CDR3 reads CASSHGGVGEQYF. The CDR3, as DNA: TGTGCCAGCAGCCACGGGGGGGTGGGCGAGCAGTACTTC.

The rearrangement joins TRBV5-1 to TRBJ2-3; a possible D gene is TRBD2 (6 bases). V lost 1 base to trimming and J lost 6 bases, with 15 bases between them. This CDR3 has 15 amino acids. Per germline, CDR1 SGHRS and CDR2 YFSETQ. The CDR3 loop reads CASSLSGTHRDTQYF. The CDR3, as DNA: TGCGCCAGCAGCTTGTCGGGGACTCACCGCGATACGCAGTATTTT.

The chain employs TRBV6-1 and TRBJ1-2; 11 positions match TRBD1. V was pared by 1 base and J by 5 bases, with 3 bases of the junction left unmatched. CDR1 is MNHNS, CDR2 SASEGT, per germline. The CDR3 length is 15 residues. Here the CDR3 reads CASSEGTGGWYGYTF. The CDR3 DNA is TGTGCCAGCAGTGAAGGGACAGGGGGCTGGTATGGCTACACCTTC.

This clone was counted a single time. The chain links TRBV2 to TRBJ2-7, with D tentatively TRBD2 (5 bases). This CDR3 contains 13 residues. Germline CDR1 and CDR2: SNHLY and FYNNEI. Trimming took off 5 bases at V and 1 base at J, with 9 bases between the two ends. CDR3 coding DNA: TGTGCCAGCAGTAGAGAGGGATCCTACGAGCAGTACTTC. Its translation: CASSREGSYEQYF.

For the CDR3, the DNA is TGTGCTAGTGGTTTCGGACTAGCGGGAGCGGGCGGGGAGCTGTTTTTT. Its translation: CASGFGLAGAGGELFF. The chain links TRBV12-5 to TRBJ2-2; 13 bases map to TRBD2. The CDR3 is made up of 16 amino acids. V trimming: 3 bases; J trimming: 7 bases; junction bases outside the gene matches: 5. CDR1 is LGHNT and CDR2 is FRNRAP in the germline V gene.

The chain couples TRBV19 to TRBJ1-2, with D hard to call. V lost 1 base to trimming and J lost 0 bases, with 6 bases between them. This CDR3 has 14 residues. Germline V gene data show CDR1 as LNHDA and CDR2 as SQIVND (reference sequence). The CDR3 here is CASSIGTANYGYTF. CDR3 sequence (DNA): TGTGCCAGTAGTATAGGGACGGCTAACTATGGCTACACCTTC.

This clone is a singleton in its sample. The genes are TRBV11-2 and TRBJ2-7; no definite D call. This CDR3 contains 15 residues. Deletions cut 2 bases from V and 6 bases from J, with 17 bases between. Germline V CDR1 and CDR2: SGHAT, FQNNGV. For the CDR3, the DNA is TGTGCCAGCAGCTTAAGGATGATGGCGGTCCCCGAGCAGTACTTC. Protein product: CASSLRMMAVPEQYF. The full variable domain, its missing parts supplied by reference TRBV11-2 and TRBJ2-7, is EAGVAQSPRYKIIEKRQSVAFWCNPISGHATLYWYQQILGQGPKLLIQFQNNGVVDDSQLPKDRFSAERLKGVDSTLKIQPAKLEDSAVYLCASSLRMMAVPEQYFGPGTRLTVT.

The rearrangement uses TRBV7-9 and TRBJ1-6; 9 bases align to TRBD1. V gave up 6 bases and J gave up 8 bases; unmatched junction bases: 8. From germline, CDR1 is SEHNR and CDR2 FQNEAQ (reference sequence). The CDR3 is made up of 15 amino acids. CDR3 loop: CASSPPGQGHSPLHF. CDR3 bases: TGTGCCAGCAGTCCTCCGGGACAGGGCCATTCACCCCTCCACTTT.

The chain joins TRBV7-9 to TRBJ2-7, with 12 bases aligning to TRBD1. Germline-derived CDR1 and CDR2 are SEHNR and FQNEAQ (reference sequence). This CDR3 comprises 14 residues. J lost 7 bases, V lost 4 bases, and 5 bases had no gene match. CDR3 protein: CASSWGQGAREQYF. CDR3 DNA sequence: TGTGCCAGCAGCTGGGGACAGGGGGCGCGAGAGCAGTACTTC.

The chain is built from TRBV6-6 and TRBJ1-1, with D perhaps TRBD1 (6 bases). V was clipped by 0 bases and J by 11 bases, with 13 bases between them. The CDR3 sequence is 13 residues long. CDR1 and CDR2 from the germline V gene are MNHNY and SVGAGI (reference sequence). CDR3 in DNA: TGTGCCAGCAGTTACTCGGAGGGGGAATGGGCTTTCTTT. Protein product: CASSYSEGEWAFF.

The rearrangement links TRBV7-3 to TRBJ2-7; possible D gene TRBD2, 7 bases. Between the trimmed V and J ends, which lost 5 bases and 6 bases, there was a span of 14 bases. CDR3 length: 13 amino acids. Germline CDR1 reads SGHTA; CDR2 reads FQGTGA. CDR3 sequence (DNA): TGTGCCAGCAGCGCCACAGGGAGGGGCGAGCAGTACTTC. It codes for CASSATGRGEQYF.

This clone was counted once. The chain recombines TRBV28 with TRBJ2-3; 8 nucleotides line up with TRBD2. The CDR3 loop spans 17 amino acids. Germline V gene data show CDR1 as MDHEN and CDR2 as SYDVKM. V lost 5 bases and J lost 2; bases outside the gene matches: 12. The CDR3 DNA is TGTGCCAGCAGTCCCACCGGTCGCGGGAGGATCACAGATACGCAGTATTTT. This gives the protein CASSPTGRGRITDTQYF.

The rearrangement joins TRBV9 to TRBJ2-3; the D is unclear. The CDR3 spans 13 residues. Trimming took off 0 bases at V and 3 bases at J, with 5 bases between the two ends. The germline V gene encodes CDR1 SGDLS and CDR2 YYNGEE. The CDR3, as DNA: TGTGCCAGCAGCGTAGATCAAACAGATACGCAGTATTTT. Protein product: CASSVDQTDTQYF.

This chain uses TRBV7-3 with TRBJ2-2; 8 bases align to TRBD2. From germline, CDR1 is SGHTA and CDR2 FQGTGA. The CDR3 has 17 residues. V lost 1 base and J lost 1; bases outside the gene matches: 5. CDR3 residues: CASSLSGGTRNTGELFF. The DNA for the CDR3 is TGTGCCAGCAGCTTAAGTGGCGGGACTAGGAACACCGGGGAGCTGTTTTTT. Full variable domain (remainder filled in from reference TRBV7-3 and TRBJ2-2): GAGVSQTPSNKVTEKGKYVELRCDPISGHTALYWYRQSLGQGPEFLIYFQGTGAADDSGLPNDRFFAVRPEGSVSTLKIQRTERGDSAVYLCASSLSGGTRNTGELFFGEGSRLTVL.

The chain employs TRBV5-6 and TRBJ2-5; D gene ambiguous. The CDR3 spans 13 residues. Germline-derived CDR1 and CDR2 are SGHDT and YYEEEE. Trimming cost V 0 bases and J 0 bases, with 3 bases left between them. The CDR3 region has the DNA TGTGCCAGCAGCTTGGGGTACCAAGAGACCCAGTACTTC. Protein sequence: CASSLGYQETQYF.

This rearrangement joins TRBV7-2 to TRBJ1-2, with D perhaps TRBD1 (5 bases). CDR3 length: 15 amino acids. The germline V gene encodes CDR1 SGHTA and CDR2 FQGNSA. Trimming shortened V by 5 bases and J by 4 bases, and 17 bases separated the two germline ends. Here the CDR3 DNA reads TGTGCCAGCAGCCGATTCGTGGGGGTCTCCTATGGCTACACCTTC. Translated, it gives CASSRFVGVSYGYTF.

Here the CDR3 reads CASSLRASGNKRGQFF. The CDR3, as DNA: TGTGCCAGCAGTTTAAGGGCTAGCGGGAACAAAAGGGGGCAGTTCTTC. The V and J genes are TRBV28 and TRBJ2-1, with 9 bases lining up with TRBD2. This CDR3 spans 16 amino acids. CDR1 and CDR2 from the germline V gene are MDHEN and SYDVKM. V was clipped by 2 bases and J by 12 bases; unmatched bases: 14.

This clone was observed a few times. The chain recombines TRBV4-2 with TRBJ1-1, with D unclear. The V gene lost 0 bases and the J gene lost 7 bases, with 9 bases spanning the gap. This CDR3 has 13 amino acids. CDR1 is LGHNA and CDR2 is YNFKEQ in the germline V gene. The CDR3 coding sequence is TGTGCCAGCAGCCAAGATCAGATGGGTGAAGCTTTCTTT. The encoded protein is CASSQDQMGEAFF.

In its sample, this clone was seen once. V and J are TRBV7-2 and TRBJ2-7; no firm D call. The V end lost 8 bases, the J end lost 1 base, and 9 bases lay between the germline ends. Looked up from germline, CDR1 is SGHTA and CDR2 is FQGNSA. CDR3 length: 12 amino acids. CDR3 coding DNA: TGTGCCAGCTCCCACGGATCCTACGAGCAGTACTTC. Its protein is CASSHGSYEQYF.

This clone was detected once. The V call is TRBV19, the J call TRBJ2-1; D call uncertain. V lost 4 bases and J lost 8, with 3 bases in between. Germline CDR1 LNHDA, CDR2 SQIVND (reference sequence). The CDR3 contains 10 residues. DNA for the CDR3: TGTGCCAGTAGTAGACATGAGCAGTTCTTC. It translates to CASSRHEQFF.